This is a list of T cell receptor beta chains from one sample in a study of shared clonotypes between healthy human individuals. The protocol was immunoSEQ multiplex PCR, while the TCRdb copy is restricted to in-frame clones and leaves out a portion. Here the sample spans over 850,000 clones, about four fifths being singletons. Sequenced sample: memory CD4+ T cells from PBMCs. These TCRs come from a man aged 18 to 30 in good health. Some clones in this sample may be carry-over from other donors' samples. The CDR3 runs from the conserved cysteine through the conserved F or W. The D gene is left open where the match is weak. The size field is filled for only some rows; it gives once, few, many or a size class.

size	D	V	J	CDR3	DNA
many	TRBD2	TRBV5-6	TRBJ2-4	CASSSSHRLAGNIQYF	TGTGCCAGCAGCTCTTCACACCGACTAGCGGGAAACATTCAGTACTTC
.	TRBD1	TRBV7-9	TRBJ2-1	CASSLGDRVNEQFF	TGTGCCAGCAGCTTAGGGGACAGGGTCAATGAGCAGTTCTTC
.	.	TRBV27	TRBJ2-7	CASSTAYSYEQYF	TGTGCCAGCTCAACGGCATACTCCTACGAGCAGTACTTC
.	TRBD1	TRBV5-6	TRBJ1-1	CASSPDREGTEAFF	TGTGCCAGCAGCCCCGACAGGGAGGGCACTGAAGCTTTCTTT
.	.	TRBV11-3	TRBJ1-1	CASSLEEGTEAFF	TGTGCCAGCAGCTTAGAGGAGGGAACCGAAGCTTTCTTT
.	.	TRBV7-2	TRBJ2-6	CASSLTSGSSGANVLTF	TGTGCCAGCAGCTTAACTTCAGGTTCCTCTGGGGCCAACGTCCTGACTTTC
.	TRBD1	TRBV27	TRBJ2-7	CASSSATAQGVPYEQYF	TGTGCCAGCAGTTCAGCAACCGCTCAGGGGGTTCCTTACGAGCAGTACTTC
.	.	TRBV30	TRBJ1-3	CAWSVTPGTIYF	TGTGCCTGGAGCGTAACCCCCGGGACCATATATTTT
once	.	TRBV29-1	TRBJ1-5	CSVGAWGDGQPQHF	TGCAGCGTTGGGGCCTGGGGGGACGGTCAGCCCCAGCATTTT
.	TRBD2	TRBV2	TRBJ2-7	CASTKDGTRLYEQYF	TGTGCCAGCACCAAAGATGGGACTAGGCTCTACGAGCAGTACTTC
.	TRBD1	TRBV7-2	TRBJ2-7	CASSLPGQGSSYEQYF	TGTGCCAGCAGCTTACCCGGACAGGGGAGCTCCTACGAGCAGTACTTC
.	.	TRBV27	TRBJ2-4	CASSCRSF	TGTGCCAGCAGTTGTAGGAGCTTC
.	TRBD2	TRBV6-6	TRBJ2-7	CASRAGTTKYEQYF	TGTGCCAGCAGGGCCGGGACTACCAAATACGAGCAGTACTTC
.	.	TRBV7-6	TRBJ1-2	CASSFHPKDGYTF	TGTGCCAGCAGCTTCCATCCTAAGGATGGCTACACCTTC
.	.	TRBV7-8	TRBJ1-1	CASSLAGEKGGLNTEAFF	TGTGCCAGCAGCTTAGCTGGGGAGAAGGGAGGATTGAACACTGAAGCTTTCTTT
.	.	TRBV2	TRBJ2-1	CASSWSGRMGVSSYNEQFF	TGTGCCAGCAGTTGGAGCGGGCGGATGGGAGTTAGCTCCTACAATGAGCAGTTCTTC
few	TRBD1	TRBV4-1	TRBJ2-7	CASSPAPDRGHEQYF	TGCGCCAGCAGCCCCGCCCCCGACAGGGGCCACGAGCAGTACTTC
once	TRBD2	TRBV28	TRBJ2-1	CASSLGGDGEQFF	TGTGCCAGCAGTTTGGGAGGGGACGGTGAGCAGTTCTTC
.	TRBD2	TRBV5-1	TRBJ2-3	CASTGLAGDPTDTQYF	TGCGCCAGCACCGGACTAGCGGGAGATCCCACAGATACGCAGTATTTT
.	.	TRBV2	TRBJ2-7	CASSPQEEQYF	TGTGCCAGCAGTCCTCAGGAGGAGCAGTACTTC